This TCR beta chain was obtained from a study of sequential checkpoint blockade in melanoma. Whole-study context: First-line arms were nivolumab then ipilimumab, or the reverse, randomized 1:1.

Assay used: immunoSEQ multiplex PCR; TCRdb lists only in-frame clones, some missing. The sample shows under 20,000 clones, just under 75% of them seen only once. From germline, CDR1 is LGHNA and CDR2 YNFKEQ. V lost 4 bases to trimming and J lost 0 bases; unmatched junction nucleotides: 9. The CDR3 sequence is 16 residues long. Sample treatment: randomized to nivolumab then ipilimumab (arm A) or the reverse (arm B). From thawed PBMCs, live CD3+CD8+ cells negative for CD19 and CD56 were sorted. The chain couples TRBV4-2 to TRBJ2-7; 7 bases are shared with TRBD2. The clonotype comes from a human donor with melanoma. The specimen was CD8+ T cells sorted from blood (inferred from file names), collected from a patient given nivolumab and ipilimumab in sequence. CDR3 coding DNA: TGTGCCAGCAGCCCTCAGATAGCGGGTAGCTCCTACGAGCAGTACTTC. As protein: CASSPQIAGSSYEQYF.